The entry that follows covers one TCR beta chain sequence. What it binds is not known. In TCRdb, the reads were re-called with MiXCR into one record per CDR3 protein. Of about 530,000 distinct CDR3 sequences listed, 26% are singletons. The germline gives CDR1 KGHSH, CDR2 LQKENI. This CDR3 comprises 16 residues. V lost 1 base and J lost 5, with 18 bases in between. This entry is derived from a study of T cell repertoires in cytomegalovirus infection. Turning to the study itself: Public TCR beta signatures provided an indication of both CMV infection and a matching HLA type. General study points: The cumulative frequency of public TCR beta families identified carriers of CMV plus the relevant HLA. HLA-C-restricted CMV clonotypes gave the most frequent clonotype in two of eight donors.

The receptor's source is a human donor in good health (CMV status not recorded). Some clones in this sample may be carry-over from other donors' samples. This chain connects TRBV18 to TRBJ2-7; D is unresolved. The sample comprised PBMCs. CDR3 sequence (DNA): TGTGCCAGCTCACCACAGGGCCGAAGATCTGGGCACGAGCAGTACTTC. It encodes CASSPQGRRSGHEQYF.